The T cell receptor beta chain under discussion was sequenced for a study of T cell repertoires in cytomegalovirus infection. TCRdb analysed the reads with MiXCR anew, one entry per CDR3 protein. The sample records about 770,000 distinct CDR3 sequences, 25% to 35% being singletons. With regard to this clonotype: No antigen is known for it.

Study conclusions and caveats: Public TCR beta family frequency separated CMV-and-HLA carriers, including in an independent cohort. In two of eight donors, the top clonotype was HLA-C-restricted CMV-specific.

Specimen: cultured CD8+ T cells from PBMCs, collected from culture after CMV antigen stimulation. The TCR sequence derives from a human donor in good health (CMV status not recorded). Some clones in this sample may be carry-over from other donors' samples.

The CDR3 is CASSPRLAGGVHQETQYF. In DNA, the CDR3 is TGTGCCAGCAGCCCCCGACTAGCGGGGGGGGTCCACCAAGAGACCCAGTACTTC. The chain employs TRBV7-6 and TRBJ2-5, with 14 bases matching TRBD2. The CDR3 contains 18 residues. Trimming at V came to 5 bases and at J to 0 bases, leaving 8 bases not matched to a gene. The V gene's germline CDR1 is SGHVS and CDR2 FNYEAQ.